This TCR beta chain was obtained from a study of blood T cell repertoires in COVID-19. As for the study in general: Donors in the United States, Italy and Spain gave samples during acute or convalescent COVID-19. PBMCs, B-cell-depleted T cells, or T cells provided the cDNA or gDNA that made up the material.

Authors' analysis steps: Using reference gene primer amplification, nucleated cell counts were estimated. Some clones are missing from TCRdb's copy, which holds only in-frame ones; the method was immunoSEQ multiplex PCR. From that table come the V and J calls and clone size; the DNA was used to work out D and trimming. In the table there are 250,000 to 350,000 clones, about nine tenths of which are singletons. Notes on this clone: The same CDR3 can be traced to other DNA sequences in this sample.

There are 14 residues in the CDR3. V lost 2 bases, J lost 5 bases, and 4 bases stayed unmatched. Germline CDR1 MDHEN, CDR2 SYDVKM. V usage is TRBV28 and J usage is TRBJ1-1; 8 bases map to TRBD1. The source is a woman between 55 and 75 years old with acute or convalescent COVID-19. Sequencing used peripheral blood. CDR3 nucleotides: TGTGCCAGCAGTTTACGGACAGGGTGGACTGAAGCTTTCTTT. Its translation is CASSLRTGWTEAFF. The full variable domain, with the rest looked up from reference TRBV28 and TRBJ1-1, is DVKVTQSSRYLVKRTGEKVFLECVQDMDHENMFWYRQDPGLGLRLIYFSYDVKMKEKGDIPEGYSVSREKKERFSLILESASTNQTSMYLCASSLRTGWTEAFFGQGTRLTVV.